The present TCR beta chain was sequenced within a study of blood T cell repertoires in COVID-19. On the study more broadly: Sources were T cells, B-cell-depleted T cells, or PBMCs; the material itself was cDNA or gDNA.

Profiling relied on immunoSEQ multiplex PCR, and the TCRdb table lists in-frame clones only, not all of them. The data show 280,000 or so clones, approximately 85% seen once. Recruitment covered about 25 US areas and drew participants whose ages spanned 18 to 89 years. With 8 bases removed from V and 8 bases from J, the gap between germline ends came to 18 bases. Germline lookup yields CDR1 LNHDA and CDR2 SQIVND (reference sequence). CDR3 length: 14 amino acids. The sequence was collected from a man aged 25-40 years who had recovered from COVID-19. The material sequenced was PBMCs or T cells enriched from blood (not recorded which). The chain recombines TRBV19 with TRBJ1-4; no definite D call. CDR3 nucleotide sequence: TGTGCCAGTTCCCTTCAGGAGGCGGGGGAAAAACTGTTTTTT. It specifies CASSLQEAGEKLFF.